This T cell receptor (beta chain) derives from a study of blood T cell repertoires in COVID-19. Study in general: T cells, B-cell-depleted T cells, or PBMCs supplied cDNA or gDNA.

In the source study's methods: Reference gene primer amplification gave estimated nucleated cell counts. Clones were read by immunoSEQ multiplex PCR, and TCRdb kept only the in-frame ones, dropping some. That table gives V, J and clone size, and the DNA gave D and trimming. The table lists about 200,000 clones, more than 70% of them singletons. Enrolment of Seattle patients took place during active infection, and they were followed longitudinally. Unmatched junction bases numbered 7, after V lost 6 bases and J lost 7 bases. The germline V gene has CDR1 MNHEY and CDR2 SVGAGI. CDR3 length: 14 amino acids.

The sample was peripheral blood. The TCR comes from a man over 45 with COVID-19, enrolled during active disease. The gene calls are TRBV6-5 and TRBJ1-2; 11 bases align to TRBD1. The DNA for the CDR3 is TGTGCCAGCAGGGCCGGACAGGGGGCAGGTGGCTACACCTTC. Translation: CASRAGQGAGGYTF.